This TCR beta chain was sequenced in a study of vaccination and CD4 T cells after COVID-19. Study summary: Convalescent donors totaled six males and four females, including two who were Hispanic.

The germline V gene encodes CDR1 DFQATT and CDR2 SNEGSKA (reference sequence). V dropped 3 bases and J dropped 1; count of bases not matched to a gene: 4. The CDR3 extends over 14 amino acids. As for treatment: approximately nine-day PBMC culture with coronavirus spike peptide pools or control peptides (ViraFEST assay). After being plated at two million per well, PBMCs were cultured with approximately 9.9 IU/ml IL-2 and approximately 9.6 ug/ml peptide pools. Of note for this clonotype: Its target is not known.

Findings and limits, study-wide: Median SARS-CoV-2-reactive clonotype numbers went from approximately 21 to 38; this increase was not significant.

The Oncomine TCR Beta short-read assay sequenced DNA from cultured CD4+ T cells. TCRdb reprocessed the PCR reads with MiXCR, giving one entry per CDR3 protein. This table has about 23,000 distinct CDR3 sequences, roughly two thirds appearing once. The chain joins TRBV20-1 to TRBJ2-5, with 8 bases matching TRBD2. Here the sequenced sample was CD4+ T cells from blood, cultured in vitro, taken after SARS-CoV-2 vaccination. This receptor was obtained from a human donor who received a COVID-19 vaccine. CDR3 nucleotide sequence: TGCAGTGCTAGGTCGGGGGGGACCCAAGAGACCCAGTACTTC. Protein product: CSARSGGTQETQYF.